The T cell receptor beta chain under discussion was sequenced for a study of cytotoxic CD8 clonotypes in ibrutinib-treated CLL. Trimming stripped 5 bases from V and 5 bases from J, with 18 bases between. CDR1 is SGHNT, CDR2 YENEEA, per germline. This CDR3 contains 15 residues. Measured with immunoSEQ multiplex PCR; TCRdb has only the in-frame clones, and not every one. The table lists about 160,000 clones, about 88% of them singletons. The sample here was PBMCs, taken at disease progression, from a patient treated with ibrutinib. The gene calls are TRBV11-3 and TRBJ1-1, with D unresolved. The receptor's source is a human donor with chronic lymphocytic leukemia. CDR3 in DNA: TGTGCCAGCAGCAAAAGGGCCAGCGTGGATACTGAAGCTTTCTTT. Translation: CASSKRASVDTEAFF. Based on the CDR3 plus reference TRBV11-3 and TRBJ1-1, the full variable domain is EAGVVQSPRYKIIEKKQPVAFWCNPISGHNTLYWYLQNLGQGPELLIRYENEEAVDDSQLPKDRFSAERLKGVDSTLKIQPAELGDSAVYLCASSKRASVDTEAFFGQGTRLTVV.